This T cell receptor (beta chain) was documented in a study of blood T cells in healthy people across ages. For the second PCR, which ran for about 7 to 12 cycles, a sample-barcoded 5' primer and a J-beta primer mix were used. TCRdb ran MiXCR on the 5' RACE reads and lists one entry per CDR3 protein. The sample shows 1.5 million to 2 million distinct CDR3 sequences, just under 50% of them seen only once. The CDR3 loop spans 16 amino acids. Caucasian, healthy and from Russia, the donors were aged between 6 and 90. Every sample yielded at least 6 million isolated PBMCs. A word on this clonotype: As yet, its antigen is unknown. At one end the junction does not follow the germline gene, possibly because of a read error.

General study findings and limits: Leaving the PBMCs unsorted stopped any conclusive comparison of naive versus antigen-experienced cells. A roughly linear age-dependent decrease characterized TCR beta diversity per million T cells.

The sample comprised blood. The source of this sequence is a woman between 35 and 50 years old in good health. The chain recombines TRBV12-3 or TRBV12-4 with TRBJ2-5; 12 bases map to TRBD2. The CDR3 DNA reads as TGTGCCGGCAGTTTCAGGACTAGCGGGGAACAAGAGACCCAGTACTTC. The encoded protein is CAGSFRTSGEQETQYF.